This T cell receptor beta chain was recorded in a study of post-analysis software for immune sequencing data. Whole-study findings and limits: F measure showed strong co-clustering of same-batch samples. TRBV segments more frequent in patients than in controls numbered roughly 5 and included TRBV5-6, TRBV5-1 and TRBV20-1.

In regard to this clonotype: Its antigen is not identified.

Germline lookup yields CDR1 SGHTA and CDR2 FQGNSA. CDR3 size: 16 residues. With 5 bases removed from V and 0 bases from J, the gap between germline ends came to 13 bases. The authors incorporated unique molecular identifiers into the TCR beta cDNA libraries. TCRdb passed the PCR reads through MiXCR, listing each CDR3 protein once. The sample shows hundreds of thousands of distinct CDR3 sequences, just under 30% of them seen only once. Sequencing used blood. This TCR was recovered from a girl aged 10 to 17 with multiple sclerosis. The chain employs TRBV7-2 and TRBJ1-4, with D unresolved. The CDR3 loop reads CASSMNWLATNEKLFF. CDR3 nucleotide sequence: TGTGCCAGCAGCATGAATTGGCTTGCAACTAATGAAAAACTGTTTTTT.